This T cell receptor beta chain comes out of a study of control samples from healthy donors and cancer patients. V was clipped by 6 bases and J by 3 bases; unmatched bases: 2. The CDR3 has 13 residues. CDR1 and CDR2 from the germline V gene are LNHDA and SQIVND (reference sequence). Libraries were prepared by immunoSEQ multiplex PCR; TCRdb keeps only in-frame clonotypes and omits some of them. The table has more than 35,000 clones, about 94% seen once. This clone was recorded only once. The TCR comes from a man aged 55-75 years in good health. The rearrangement links TRBV19 to TRBJ2-5; 9 bases match TRBD1. Sequencing used blood. The CDR3 nucleotides are TGTGCCAGTAGCAGACAGGGGGAAGAGACCCAGTACTTC. Encoded protein: CASSRQGEETQYF.